This T cell receptor beta chain was recovered during a study of CXCR3-negative and CXCR3-positive naive CD8 T cells. Study findings and constraints: Memory cells differed in TRBV-TRBJ usage, but naive CXCR3-negative and CXCR3-positive cells had similar usage.

The authors prepared UMI-labeled TRB cDNA libraries by 5' RACE. For each CDR3 protein, TCRdb gives one entry from its re-call of the 5' RACE reads, without DNA. The sample has 90,000 to 100,000 distinct CDR3 sequences; the top ten hold around 1.7%. About this clonotype: The antigen is undetermined.

Germline CDR1 and CDR2: MNHEY and SVGAGI. The CDR3 loop spans 16 amino acids. The chain uses TRBV6-5 and TRBJ2-4; TCRdb's D call, TRBD2, is unchecked because there is no DNA. This TCR came from a human donor in good health. Some clones in this sample may be carry-over from other donors' samples. The sequenced material came from naive CXCR3- CD8+ T cells from blood. The subset was: CD45RO-CCR7+CD27+CD95- naive CD8+ T cells lacking CXCR3 (TNR3-). The CDR3 here is CASSSPGLAGEYDQYF.